The clone carrying this T cell receptor (beta chain) was found a few times. These data come from a study of blood T cell repertoires in COVID-19. Study-wide background: PBMCs, B-cell-depleted T cells, or T cells were the source of the cDNA or gDNA that made up the material.

It was during active infection that Seattle patients were enrolled and then longitudinally followed. The CDR3 runs to 20 residues. Germline V lookup: CDR1 SGDLS, CDR2 YYNGEE. The J segment lost 5 bases and the V segment lost 4 bases, leaving 24 bases of the junction unmatched. Clones were read by immunoSEQ multiplex PCR, and TCRdb kept only the in-frame ones, dropping some. The data show about 62,000 clones, with more than 80% seen just once and roughly 18% held by the top ten. The chain combines TRBV9 with TRBJ2-7; TRBD2 agrees at 10 bases. The sample comprised peripheral blood. The receptor comes from a woman aged 60-70 years with COVID-19, enrolled during active disease. The CDR3 region has the DNA TGTGCCAGCAGCTCCCTCCCCGGACTTGACGCTAGCGGGAGTCCCCACGAGCAGTACTTC. Its protein is CASSSLPGLDASGSPHEQYF.